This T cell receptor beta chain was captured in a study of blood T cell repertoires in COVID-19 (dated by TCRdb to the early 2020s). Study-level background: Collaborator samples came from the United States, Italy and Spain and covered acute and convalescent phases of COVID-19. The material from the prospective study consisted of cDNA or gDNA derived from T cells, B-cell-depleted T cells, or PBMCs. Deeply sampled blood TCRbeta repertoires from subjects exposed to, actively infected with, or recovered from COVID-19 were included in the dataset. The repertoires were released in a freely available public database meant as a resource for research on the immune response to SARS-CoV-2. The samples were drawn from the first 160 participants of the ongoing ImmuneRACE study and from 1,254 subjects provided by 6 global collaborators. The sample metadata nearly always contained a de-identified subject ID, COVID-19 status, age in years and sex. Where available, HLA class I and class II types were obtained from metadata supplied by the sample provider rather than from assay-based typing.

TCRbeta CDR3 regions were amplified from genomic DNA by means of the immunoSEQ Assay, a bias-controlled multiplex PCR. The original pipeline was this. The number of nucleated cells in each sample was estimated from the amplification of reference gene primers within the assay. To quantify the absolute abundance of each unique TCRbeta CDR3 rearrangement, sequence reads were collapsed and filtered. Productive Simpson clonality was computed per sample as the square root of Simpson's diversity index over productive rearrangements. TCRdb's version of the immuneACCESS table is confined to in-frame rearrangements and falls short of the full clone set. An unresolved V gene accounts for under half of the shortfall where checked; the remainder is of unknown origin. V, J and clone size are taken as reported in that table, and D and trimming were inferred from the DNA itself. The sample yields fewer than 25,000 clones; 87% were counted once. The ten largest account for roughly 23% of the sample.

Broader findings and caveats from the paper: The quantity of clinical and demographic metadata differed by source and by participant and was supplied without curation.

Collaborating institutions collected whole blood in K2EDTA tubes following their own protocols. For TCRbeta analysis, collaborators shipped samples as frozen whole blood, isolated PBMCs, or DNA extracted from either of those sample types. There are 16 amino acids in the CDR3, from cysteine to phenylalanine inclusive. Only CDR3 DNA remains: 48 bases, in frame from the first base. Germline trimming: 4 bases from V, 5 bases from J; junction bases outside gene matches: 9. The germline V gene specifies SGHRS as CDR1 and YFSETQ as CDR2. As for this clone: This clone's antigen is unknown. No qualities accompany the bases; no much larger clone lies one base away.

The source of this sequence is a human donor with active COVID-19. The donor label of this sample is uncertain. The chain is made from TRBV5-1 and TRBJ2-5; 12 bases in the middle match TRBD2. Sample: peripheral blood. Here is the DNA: TGCGCCAGCAGCCAATCGACTAGCGGGGGATCGGAGACCCAGTACTTC. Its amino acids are CASSQSTSGGSETQYF.